This T cell receptor beta chain appears in the sequencing data of a study of T cell responses to AZD1222 COVID-19 vaccine. Overall study results and limits: Reports say nearly half of spike-specific TCRs go after unmutated variant regions.

Assay: immunoSEQ multiplex PCR; the TCRdb copy retains only in-frame clones and omits some. The data hold around 58,000 clones, with 80% to 90% observed a single time. The germline V and J ends were trimmed by 4 bases and 5 bases, with 17 bases remaining between them. This CDR3 is built from 15 residues. The germline CDR1 and CDR2 sequences are LNHDA and SQIVND (reference sequence). On this clone itself: As yet, its antigen is unknown.

The receptor's source is an adult in good health. Sequenced material: peripheral blood, taken on day 0 of AZD1222 vaccination. The rearrangement uses TRBV19 and TRBJ1-2; possible D gene TRBD1, 6 bases. CDR3 sequence (DNA): TGTGCCAGTAGTACCGGGGAGGGGGTTTTGTATGGCTACACCTTC. This sequence encodes CASSTGEGVLYGYTF. Drawing the rest from reference TRBV19 and TRBJ1-2, the complete variable domain is DGGITQSPKYLFRKEGQNVTLSCEQNLNHDAMYWYRQDPGQGLRLIYYSQIVNDFQKGDIAEGYSVSREKKESFPLTVTSAQKNPTAFYLCASSTGEGVLYGYTFGSGTRLTVV.